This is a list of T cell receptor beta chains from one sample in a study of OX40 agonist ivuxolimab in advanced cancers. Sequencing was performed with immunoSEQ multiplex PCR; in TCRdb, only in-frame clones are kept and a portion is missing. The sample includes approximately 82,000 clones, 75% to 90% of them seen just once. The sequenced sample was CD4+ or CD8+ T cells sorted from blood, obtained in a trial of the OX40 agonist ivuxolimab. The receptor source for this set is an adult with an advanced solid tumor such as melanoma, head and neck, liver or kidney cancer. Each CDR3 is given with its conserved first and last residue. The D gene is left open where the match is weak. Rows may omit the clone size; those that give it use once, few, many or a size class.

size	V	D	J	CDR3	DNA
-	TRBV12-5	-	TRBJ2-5	CASVLSGSETQYF	TGTGCTAGTGTTTTGAGTGGCAGCGAGACCCAGTACTTC
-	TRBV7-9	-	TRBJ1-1	CASSLALRGNTEAFF	TGTGCCAGCAGCTTAGCGCTCCGGGGGAACACTGAAGCTTTCTTT
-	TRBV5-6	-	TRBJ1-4	CASSRRAATNEKLFF	TGTGCCAGCAGCCGTCGTGCGGCAACTAATGAAAAACTGTTTTTT
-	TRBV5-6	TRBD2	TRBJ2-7	CARRTGTSRYEQYF	TGTGCCAGGCGTACCGGGACTAGCCGCTACGAGCAGTACTTC
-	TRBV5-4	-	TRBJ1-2	CASSFQGSYGYTF	TGTGCCAGCAGCTTCCAGGGATCCTATGGCTACACCTTC
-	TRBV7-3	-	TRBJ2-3	CASSLLALRTDTQYF	TGTGCCAGCAGCTTATTAGCGTTGCGCACAGATACGCAGTATTTT
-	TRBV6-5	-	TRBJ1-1	CASSPDRSGLAFF	TGTGCCAGCAGTCCCGATCGATCCGGGCTAGCTTTCTTT
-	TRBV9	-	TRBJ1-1	CASSVAGGAEAFF	TGTGCCAGCAGCGTAGCCGGGGGGGCTGAAGCTTTCTTT
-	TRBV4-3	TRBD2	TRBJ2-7	CASSQEWASGGAGEQYF	TGCGCCAGCAGCCAAGAGTGGGCTAGCGGGGGGGCGGGTGAGCAGTACTTC
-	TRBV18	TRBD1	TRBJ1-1	CASSRDRVAEAFF	TGTGCCAGCTCACGGGACAGGGTGGCTGAAGCTTTCTTT
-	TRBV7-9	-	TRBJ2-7	CASRTASWGEQYF	TGTGCCAGCAGGACTGCCAGTTGGGGCGAGCAGTACTTC
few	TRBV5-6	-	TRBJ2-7	CASSLTGNSYEQYF	TGTGCCAGCAGCTTAACAGGAAACTCCTACGAGCAGTACTTC
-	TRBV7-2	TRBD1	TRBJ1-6	CASTKQGAGNSPLHF	TGTGCCAGCACCAAACAGGGGGCTGGTAATTCACCCCTCCACTTT
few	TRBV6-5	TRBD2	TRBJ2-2	CASLFARGGTGELFF	TGTGCCAGCCTATTTGCGCGGGGGGGTACCGGGGAGCTGTTTTTT
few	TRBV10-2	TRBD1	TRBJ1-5	CASSGQGANQPQHF	TGCGCCAGCAGTGGGCAGGGGGCGAATCAGCCCCAGCATTTT
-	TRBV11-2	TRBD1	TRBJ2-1	CASSLARGQGLRLVNEQFF	TGTGCCAGCAGCTTAGCCAGGGGACAGGGCCTCAGATTGGTCAATGAGCAGTTCTTC
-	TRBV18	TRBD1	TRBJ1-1	CASSPGTGEDTEAFF	TGTGCCAGCTCACCAGGGACAGGGGAGGACACTGAAGCTTTCTTT
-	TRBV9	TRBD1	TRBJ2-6	CASSVASTGSGANVLTF	TGTGCCAGCAGCGTAGCGTCGACAGGGAGCGGGGCCAACGTCCTGACTTTC
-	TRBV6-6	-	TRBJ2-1	CASRKGEQFF	TGTGCCAGCAGGAAGGGGGAGCAGTTCTTC
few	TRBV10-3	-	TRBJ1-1	CAISESSVTEAFF	TGTGCCATCAGTGAGTCTTCGGTTACTGAAGCTTTCTTT
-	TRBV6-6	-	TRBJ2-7	CASSYLGTLRYEQYF	TGTGCCAGCAGTTACCTTGGGACATTGAGGTACGAGCAGTACTTC
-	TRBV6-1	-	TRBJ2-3	CANSLSTDTQYF	TGTGCCAACTCACTCAGCACAGATACGCAGTATTTT
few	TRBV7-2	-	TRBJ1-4	CASSLGVREKLFF	TGTGCCAGCAGCTTAGGTGTCAGGGAAAAACTGTTTTTT
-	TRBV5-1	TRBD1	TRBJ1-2	CASSPASGTDGYTF	TGCGCCAGCAGCCCTGCGTCAGGGACAGATGGCTACACCTTC
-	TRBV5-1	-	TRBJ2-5	CASSPGDRAETQYF	TGCGCCAGCAGCCCCGGGGACCGGGCGGAGACCCAGTACTTC
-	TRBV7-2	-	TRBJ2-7	CASSLGAGTSGEQYF	TGTGCCAGCAGTCTAGGGGCGGGGACGTCGGGAGAGCAGTACTTC
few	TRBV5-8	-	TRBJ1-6	CASSPGLSNSPLHF	TGTGCCAGCAGCCCGGGACTGAGTAATTCACCCCTCCACTTT
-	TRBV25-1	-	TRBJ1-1	CASSESGQGPSNTEAFF	TGTGCCAGCAGTGAATCCGGACAAGGGCCTTCCAACACTGAAGCTTTCTTT
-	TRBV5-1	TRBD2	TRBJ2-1	CASSLVPSGGANEQFF	TGCGCCAGCAGCTTAGTTCCTAGCGGGGGGGCAAATGAGCAGTTCTTC
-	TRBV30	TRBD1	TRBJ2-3	CACPKGGSRTDTQYF	TGTGCCTGTCCGAAAGGGGGCTCACGTACAGATACGCAGTATTTT
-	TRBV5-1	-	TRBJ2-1	CASSSGHRVNEQFF	TGCGCCAGCAGCTCTGGGCACAGGGTTAATGAGCAGTTCTTC
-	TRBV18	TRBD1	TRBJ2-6	CASSLNIGQVPSGANVLTF	TGTGCCAGCTCACTAAACATCGGACAGGTTCCCTCTGGGGCCAACGTCCTGACTTTC
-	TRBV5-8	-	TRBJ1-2	CASRSGTAFHNYGYTF	TGTGCCAGCAGATCCGGGACGGCCTTTCATAACTATGGCTACACCTTC
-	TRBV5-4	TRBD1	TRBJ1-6	CASRGEGQENSPLHF	TGTGCCAGCAGGGGAGAAGGACAGGAAAATTCACCCCTCCACTTT
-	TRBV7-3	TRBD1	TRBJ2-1	CASSLWGTASLNEQFF	TGTGCCAGCAGCTTATGGGGGACAGCCTCCCTCAATGAGCAGTTCTTC
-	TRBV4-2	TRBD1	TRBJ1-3	CASSQDTGGTLGNTIYF	TGTGCCAGCAGCCAAGATACAGGGGGCACCTTGGGAAACACCATATATTTT
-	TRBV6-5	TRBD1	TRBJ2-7	CASSYGGQGTYEQYF	TGTGCCAGCAGTTACGGAGGACAGGGGACCTACGAGCAGTACTTC
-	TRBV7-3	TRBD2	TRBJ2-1	CASSSPGLAGDYNEQFF	TGTGCCAGCAGCTCACCCGGACTAGCGGGGGACTACAATGAGCAGTTCTTC
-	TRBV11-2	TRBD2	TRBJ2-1	CASSRSGGGINEQFF	TGTGCCAGCAGTCGTAGCGGGGGGGGAATCAATGAGCAGTTCTTC
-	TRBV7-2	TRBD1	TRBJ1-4	CASSYPSGTGGLFNEKLFF	TGTGCCAGCAGCTACCCTTCCGGGACAGGGGGCCTCTTTAATGAAAAACTGTTTTTT
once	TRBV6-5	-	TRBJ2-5	CASTQAGVETQYF	TGTGCCAGCACCCAAGCAGGGGTAGAGACCCAGTACTTC
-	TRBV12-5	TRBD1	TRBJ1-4	CASGLGQVGEKLFF	TGTGCTAGTGGTCTAGGACAGGTTGGTGAAAAACTGTTTTTT
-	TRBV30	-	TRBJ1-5	CAWSGGVNSNQPQHF	TGTGCCTGGAGTGGTGGGGTGAATAGCAATCAGCCCCAGCATTTT
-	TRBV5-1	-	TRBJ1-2	CASKLGGEGYGYTF	TGCGCCAGCAAATTGGGGGGAGAGGGCTATGGCTACACCTTC